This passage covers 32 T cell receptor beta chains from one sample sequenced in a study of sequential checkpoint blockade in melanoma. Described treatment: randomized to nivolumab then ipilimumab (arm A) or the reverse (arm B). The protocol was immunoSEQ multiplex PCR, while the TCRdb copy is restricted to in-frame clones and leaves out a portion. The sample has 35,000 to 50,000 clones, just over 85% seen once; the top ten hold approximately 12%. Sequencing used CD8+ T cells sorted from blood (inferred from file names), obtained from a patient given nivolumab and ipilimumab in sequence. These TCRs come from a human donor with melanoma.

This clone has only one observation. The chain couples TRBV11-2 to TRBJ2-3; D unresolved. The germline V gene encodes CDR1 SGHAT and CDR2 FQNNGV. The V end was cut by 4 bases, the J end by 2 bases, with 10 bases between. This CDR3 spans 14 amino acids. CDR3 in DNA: TGTGCCAGCAGCTCGGGTGTTCTCACAGATACGCAGTATTTT. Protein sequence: CASSSGVLTDTQYF.

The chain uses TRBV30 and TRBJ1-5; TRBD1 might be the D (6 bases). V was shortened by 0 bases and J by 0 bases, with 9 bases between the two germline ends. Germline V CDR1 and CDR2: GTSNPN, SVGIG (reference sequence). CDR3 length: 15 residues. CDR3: CAWSVGTTSNQPQHF. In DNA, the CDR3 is TGTGCCTGGAGTGTTGGGACAACTAGCAATCAGCCCCAGCATTTT.

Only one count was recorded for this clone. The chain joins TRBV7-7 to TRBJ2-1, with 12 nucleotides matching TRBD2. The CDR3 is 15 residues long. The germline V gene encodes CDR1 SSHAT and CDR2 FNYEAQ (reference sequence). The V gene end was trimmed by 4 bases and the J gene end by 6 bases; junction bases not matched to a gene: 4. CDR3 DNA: TGTGCCAGCAGCTCAGGACTAGCGGGATTCAATGAGCAGTTCTTC. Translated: CASSSGLAGFNEQFF.

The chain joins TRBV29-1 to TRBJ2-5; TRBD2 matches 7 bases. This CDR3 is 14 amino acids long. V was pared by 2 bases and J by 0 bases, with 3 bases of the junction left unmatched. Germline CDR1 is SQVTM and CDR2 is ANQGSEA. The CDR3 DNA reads TGCAGCGTTGAATCTAGCGGCAACCAAGAGACCCAGTACTTC. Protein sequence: CSVESSGNQETQYF.

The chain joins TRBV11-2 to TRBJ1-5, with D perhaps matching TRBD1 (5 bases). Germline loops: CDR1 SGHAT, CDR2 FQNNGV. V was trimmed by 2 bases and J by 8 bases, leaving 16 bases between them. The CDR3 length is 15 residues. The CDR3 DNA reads TGTGCCAGCAGCTTACTGGACAATCCGATGGAGCCCCAGCATTTT. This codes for CASSLLDNPMEPQHF.

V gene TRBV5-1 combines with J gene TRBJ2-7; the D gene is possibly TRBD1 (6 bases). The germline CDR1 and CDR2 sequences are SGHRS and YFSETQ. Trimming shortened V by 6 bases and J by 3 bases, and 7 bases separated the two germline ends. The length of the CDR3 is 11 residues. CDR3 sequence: CASKQGYEQYF. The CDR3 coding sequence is TGCGCCAGCAAACAGGGCTACGAGCAGTACTTC.

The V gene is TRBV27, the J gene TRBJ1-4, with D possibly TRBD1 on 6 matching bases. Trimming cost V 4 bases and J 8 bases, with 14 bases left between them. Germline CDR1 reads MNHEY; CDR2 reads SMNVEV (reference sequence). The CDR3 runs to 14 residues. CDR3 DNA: TGTGCCAGCAGTTCCCACAGGGCACGGGAAAAACTGTTTTTT. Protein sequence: CASSSHRAREKLFF.

The CDR3 loop is CASSSGSRGTDTQYF. CDR3 nucleotide sequence: TGTGCCAGCAGTAGCGGGAGTCGGGGCACAGATACGCAGTATTTT. This chain joins TRBV27 and TRBJ2-3; 8 bases align to TRBD2. The CDR3 spans 15 residues. Germline CDR1 MNHEY, CDR2 SMNVEV (reference sequence). V lost 5 bases to trimming and J lost 1 base; unmatched junction nucleotides: 5.

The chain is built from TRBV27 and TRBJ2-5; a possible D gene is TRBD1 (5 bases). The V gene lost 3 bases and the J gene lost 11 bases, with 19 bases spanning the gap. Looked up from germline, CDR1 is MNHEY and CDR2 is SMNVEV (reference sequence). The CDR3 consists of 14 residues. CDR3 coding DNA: TGTGCCAGCAGTTTTGTGCAGGGTAATAGTGAGCAGTACTTC. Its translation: CASSFVQGNSEQYF.

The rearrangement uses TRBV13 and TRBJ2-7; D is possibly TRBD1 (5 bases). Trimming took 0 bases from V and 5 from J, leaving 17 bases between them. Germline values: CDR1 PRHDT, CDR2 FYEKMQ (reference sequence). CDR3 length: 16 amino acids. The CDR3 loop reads CASSLGQAGILHEQYV. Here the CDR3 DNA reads TGTGCCAGCAGCTTAGGCCAAGCAGGGATTCTACACGAGCAGTACGTC.

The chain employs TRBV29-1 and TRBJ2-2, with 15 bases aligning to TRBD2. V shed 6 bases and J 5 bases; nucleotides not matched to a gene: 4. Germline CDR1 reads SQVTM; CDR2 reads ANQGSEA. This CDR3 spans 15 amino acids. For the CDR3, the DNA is TGCAGCGTACCGGGACTAGCGGGAGGTACCGGGGAGCTGTTTTTT. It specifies CSVPGLAGGTGELFF.

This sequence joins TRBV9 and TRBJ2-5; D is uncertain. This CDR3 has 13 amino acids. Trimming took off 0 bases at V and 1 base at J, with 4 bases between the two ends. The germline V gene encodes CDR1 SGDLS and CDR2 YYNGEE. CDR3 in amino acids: CASSVDLQETQYF. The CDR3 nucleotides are TGTGCCAGCAGCGTAGATCTCCAAGAGACCCAGTACTTC.

CDR3 amino acids: CTARGTEAFF. DNA for the CDR3: TGCACAGCACGGGGCACTGAAGCTTTCTTT. The chain has TRBV20-1 and TRBJ1-1; D is unresolved. The CDR3 extends over 10 amino acids. Germline loops: CDR1 DFQATT, CDR2 SNEGSKA (reference sequence).

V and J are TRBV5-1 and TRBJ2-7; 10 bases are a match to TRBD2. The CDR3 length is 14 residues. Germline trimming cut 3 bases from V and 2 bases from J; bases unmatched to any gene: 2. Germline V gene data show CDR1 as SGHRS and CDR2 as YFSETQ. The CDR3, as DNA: TGCGCCAGCAGCTCAAGCGGGAGGGCCTACGAGCAGTACTTC. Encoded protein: CASSSSGRAYEQYF.

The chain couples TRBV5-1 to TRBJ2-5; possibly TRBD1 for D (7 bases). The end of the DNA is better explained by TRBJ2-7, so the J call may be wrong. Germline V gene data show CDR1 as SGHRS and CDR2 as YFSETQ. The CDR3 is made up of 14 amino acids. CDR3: CASSFGGGGYEQYF. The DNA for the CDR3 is TGCGCCAGCAGCTTTGGAGGGGGCGGCTACGAGCAGTACTTC.

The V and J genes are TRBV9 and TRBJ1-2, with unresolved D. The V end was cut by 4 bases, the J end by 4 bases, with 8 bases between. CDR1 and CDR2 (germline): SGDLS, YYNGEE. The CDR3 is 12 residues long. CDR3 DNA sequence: TGTGCCAGCAGCACTCCCGTCTATGGCTACACCTTC. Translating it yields CASSTPVYGYTF.

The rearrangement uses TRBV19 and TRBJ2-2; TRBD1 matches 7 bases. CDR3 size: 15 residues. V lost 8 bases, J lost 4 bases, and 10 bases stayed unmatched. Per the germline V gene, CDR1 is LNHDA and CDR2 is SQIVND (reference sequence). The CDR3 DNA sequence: TGTGCCAGTGACCACACAGGGGTAGTCACCGGGGAGCTGTTTTTT. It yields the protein CASDHTGVVTGELFF.

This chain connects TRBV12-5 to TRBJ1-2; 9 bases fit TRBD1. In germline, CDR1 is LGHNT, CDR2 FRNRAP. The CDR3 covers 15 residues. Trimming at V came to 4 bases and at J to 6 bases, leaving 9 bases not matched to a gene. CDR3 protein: CASGSGQGRLDGYTF. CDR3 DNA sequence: TGTGCTAGTGGTTCAGGACAGGGGAGACTAGATGGCTACACCTTC. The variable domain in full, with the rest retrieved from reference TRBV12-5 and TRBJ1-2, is DARVTQTPRHKVTEMGQEVTMRCQPILGHNTVFWYRQTMMQGLELLAYFRNRAPLDDSGMPKDRFSAEMPDATLATLKIQPSEPRDSAVYFCASGSGQGRLDGYTFGSGTRLTVV.

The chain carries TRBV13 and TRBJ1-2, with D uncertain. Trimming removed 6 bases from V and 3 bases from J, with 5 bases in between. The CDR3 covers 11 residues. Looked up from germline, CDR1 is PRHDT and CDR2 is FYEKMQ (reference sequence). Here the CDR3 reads CASSEDYGYTF. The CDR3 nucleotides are TGTGCCAGCAGTGAGGACTATGGCTACACCTTC.

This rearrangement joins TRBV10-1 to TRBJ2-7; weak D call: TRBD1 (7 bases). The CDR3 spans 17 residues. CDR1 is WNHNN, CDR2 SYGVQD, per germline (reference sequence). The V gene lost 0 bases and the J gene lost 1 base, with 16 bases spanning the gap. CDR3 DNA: TGCGCCAGCAGTGAGTCAAAGGTCAGGGGGGCGTCCTACGAGCAGTACGTC. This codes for CASSESKVRGASYEQYV.

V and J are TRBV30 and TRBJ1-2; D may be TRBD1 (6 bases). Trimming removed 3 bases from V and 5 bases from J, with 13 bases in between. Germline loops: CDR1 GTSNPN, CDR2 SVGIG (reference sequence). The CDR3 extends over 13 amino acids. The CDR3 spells CAWRGTLTYGYTF. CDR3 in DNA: TGTGCCTGGAGAGGGACATTGACATATGGCTACACCTTC.

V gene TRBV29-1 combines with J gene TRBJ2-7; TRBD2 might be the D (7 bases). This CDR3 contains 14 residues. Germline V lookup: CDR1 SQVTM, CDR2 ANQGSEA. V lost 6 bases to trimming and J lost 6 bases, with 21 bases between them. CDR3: CSVLGGVTSGEQYF. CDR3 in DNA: TGCAGCGTCCTAGGGGGGGTCACTTCTGGCGAGCAGTACTTC.

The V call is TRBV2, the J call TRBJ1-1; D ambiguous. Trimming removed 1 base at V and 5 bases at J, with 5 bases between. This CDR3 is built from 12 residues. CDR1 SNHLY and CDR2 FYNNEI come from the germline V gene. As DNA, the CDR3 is TGTGCCAGCAGTGAAGGCACTACTGAAGCTTTCTTT. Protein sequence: CASSEGTTEAFF.

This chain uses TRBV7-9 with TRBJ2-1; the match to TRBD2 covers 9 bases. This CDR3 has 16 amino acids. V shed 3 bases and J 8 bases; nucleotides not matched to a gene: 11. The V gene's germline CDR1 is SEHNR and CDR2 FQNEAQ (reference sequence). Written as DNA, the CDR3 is TGTGCCAGCAGCTTGGCGGGAGGGCCGAAGGCGCATGAGCAGTTCTTC. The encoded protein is CASSLAGGPKAHEQFF.

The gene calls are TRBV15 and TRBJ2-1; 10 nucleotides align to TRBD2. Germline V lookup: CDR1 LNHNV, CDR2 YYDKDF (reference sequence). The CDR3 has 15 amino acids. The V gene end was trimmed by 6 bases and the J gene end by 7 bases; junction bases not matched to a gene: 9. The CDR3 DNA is TGTGCCACCAGGCCCCTCGGGACTAGCGAGAATGAGCAGTTCTTC. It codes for CATRPLGTSENEQFF.

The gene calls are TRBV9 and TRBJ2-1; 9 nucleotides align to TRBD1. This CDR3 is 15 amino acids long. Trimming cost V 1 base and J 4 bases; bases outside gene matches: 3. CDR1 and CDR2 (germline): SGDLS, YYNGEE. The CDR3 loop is CASSVTGGRYNEQFF. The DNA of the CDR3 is TGTGCCAGCAGCGTAACAGGGGGCCGTTACAATGAGCAGTTCTTC.

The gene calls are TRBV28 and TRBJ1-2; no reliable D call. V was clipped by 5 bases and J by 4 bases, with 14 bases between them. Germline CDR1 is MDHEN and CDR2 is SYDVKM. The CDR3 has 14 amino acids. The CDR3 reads CASSATRYGYGYTF. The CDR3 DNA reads TGTGCCAGCAGTGCGACAAGGTACGGCTATGGCTACACCTTC.

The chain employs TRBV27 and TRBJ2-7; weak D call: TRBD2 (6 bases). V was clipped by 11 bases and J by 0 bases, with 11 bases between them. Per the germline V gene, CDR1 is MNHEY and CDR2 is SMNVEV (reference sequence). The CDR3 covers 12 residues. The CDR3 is CAAGTPSYEQYF. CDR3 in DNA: TGTGCCGCGGGGACCCCCTCCTACGAGCAGTACTTC.

CDR3 in DNA: TGTGCCAGTAGTGCCCAGGGGGCCAGGAACGGGGAGCTGTTTTTT. It is translated as CASSAQGARNGELFF. The chain has TRBV19 and TRBJ2-2, with 8 nucleotides matching TRBD1. J lost 7 bases, V lost 5 bases, and 9 bases had no gene match. CDR3 length equals 15 residues. Germline CDR1 is LNHDA and CDR2 is SQIVND (reference sequence).

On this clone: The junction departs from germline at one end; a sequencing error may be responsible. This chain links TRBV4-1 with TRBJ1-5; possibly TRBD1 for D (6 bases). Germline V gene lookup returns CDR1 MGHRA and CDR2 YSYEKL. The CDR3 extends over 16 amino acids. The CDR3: CAGSQEGLTGKQPQHF. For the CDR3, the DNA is TGCGCCGGCAGCCAAGAAGGGCTCACAGGGAAGCAGCCCCAGCATTTT.

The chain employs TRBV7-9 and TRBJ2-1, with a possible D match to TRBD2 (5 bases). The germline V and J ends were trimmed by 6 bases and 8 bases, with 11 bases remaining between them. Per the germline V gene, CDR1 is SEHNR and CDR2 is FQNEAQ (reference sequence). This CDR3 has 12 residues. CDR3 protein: CASRKGLHEQFF. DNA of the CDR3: TGTGCCAGCAGGAAAGGACTCCATGAGCAGTTCTTC.

Here the CDR3 DNA reads TGTGCCAGCAGTTACCAGCAGGGGAACTATGGCTACACCTTC. The encoded protein is CASSYQQGNYGYTF. V usage is TRBV6-5 and J usage is TRBJ1-2; maybe TRBD1 (6 bases). CDR3 length: 14 residues. The germline V gene has CDR1 MNHEY and CDR2 SVGAGI. Trimming took off 2 bases at V and 2 bases at J, with 9 bases between the two ends.